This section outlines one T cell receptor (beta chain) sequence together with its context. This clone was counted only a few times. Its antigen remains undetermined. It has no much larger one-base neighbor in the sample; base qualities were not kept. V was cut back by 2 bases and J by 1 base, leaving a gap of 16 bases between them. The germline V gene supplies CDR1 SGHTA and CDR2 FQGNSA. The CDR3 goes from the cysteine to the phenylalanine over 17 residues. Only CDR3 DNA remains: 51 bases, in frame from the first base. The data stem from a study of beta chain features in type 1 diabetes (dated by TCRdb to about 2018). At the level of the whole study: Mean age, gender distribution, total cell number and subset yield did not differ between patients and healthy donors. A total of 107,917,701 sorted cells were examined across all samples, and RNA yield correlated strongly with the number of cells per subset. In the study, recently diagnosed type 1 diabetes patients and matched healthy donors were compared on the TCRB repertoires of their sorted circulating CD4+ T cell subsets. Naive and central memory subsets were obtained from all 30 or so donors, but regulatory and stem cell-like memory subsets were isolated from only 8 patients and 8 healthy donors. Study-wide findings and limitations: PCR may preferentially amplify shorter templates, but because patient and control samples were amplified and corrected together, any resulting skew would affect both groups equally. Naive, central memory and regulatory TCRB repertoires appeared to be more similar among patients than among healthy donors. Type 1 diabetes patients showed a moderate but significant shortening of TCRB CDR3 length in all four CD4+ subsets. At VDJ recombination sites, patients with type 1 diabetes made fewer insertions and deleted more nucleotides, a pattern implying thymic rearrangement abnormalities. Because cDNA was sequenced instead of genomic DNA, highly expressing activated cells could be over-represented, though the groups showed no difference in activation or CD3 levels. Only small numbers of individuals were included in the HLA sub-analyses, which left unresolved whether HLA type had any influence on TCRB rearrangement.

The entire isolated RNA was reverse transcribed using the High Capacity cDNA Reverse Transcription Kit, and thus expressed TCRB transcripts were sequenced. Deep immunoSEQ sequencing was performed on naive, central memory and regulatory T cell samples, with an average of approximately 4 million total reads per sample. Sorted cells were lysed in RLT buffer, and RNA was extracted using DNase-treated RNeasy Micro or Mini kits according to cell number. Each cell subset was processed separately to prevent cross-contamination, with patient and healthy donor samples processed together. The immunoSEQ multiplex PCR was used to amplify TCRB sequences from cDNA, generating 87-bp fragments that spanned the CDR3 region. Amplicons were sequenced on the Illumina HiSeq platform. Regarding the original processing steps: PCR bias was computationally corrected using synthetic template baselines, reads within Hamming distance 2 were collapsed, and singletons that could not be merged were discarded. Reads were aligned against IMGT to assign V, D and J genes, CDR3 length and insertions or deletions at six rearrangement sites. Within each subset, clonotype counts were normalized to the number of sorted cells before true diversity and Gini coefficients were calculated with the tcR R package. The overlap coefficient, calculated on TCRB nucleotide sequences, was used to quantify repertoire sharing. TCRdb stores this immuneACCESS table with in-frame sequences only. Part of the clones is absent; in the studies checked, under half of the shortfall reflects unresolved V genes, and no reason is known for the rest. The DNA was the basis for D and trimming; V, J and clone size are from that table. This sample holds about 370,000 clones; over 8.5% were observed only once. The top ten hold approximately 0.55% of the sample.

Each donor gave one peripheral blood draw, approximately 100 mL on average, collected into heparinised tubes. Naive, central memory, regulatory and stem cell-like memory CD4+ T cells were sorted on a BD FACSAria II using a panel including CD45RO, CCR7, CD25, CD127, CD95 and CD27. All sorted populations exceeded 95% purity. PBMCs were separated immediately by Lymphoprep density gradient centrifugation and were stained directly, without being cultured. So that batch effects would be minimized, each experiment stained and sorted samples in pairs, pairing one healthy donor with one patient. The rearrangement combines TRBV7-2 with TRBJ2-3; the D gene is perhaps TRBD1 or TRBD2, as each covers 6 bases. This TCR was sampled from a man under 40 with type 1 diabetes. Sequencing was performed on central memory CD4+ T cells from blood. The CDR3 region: CASSLFGGSGGTDTQYF. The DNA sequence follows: TGTGCCAGCAGCTTATTTGGGGGCTCGGGAGGCACAGATACGCAGTATTTT.